This TCR beta chain is drawn from a study of neurological immune-mediated disorders. Whole-study results and caveats: Because no CDR3 amino acid sequences were shared across subjects by expanded clones, private repertoires were suggested in all groups.

In its sample, this clonotype was seen many times. Its antigen is still unknown. Synthesis of cDNA was carried out by template-switch 5'RACE. The reaction used 10-nucleotide random UMIs. A single run covered 15-18 subjects with over 190 million TCR-beta sequences. Using its own MiXCR run on the 5' RACE reads, TCRdb lists one record per CDR3 protein. Of more than 45,000 distinct CDR3 sequences in the sample, around 2.3% were seen once. V was cut by 2 bases and J by 3 bases, with 11 bases left in between. The CDR3 consists of 14 residues. CDR1 LGHNA and CDR2 YSLEER come from the germline V gene. The clonotype originates from a man aged 45-65 years with multiple sclerosis. The chain is built from TRBV4-3 and TRBJ2-7; D gene uncertain. The specimen was PBMCs. The DNA for the CDR3 is TGCGCCAGCAGCCAACAGCTTTCTATCTACGAGCAGTACTTC. Its protein product is CASSQQLSIYEQYF.